The present TCR beta chain was sequenced within a study of OX40 agonist ivuxolimab in advanced cancers. Study details: The study treated patients with ivuxolimab, an agonistic anti-OX40 (CD134) antibody.

Trimming took off 2 bases at V and 0 bases at J, with 17 bases between the two ends. This CDR3 comprises 18 residues. On this clone itself: Its antigen is as yet unknown.

Broader study findings: Among the least clonally expanded were partial responders at 0.1-3.0 mg/kg.

Assay used: immunoSEQ multiplex PCR; TCRdb lists only in-frame clones, some missing. Among about 89,000 clones listed, around 94% were seen once. The sample consisted of CD4+ or CD8+ T cells sorted from blood, taken in a trial of the OX40 agonist ivuxolimab. The chain recombines TRBV6-7 with TRBJ1-3; D call uncertain. TRBV6-7 is labeled an ORF, and its function is uncertain. The receptor was isolated from an adult with an advanced solid tumor such as melanoma, head and neck, liver or kidney cancer. DNA of the CDR3: TGTGCCAGCAGTTACCCCAAGTTTCAGGAGAGCTCTGGAAACACCATATATTTT. As protein: CASSYPKFQESSGNTIYF.